This T cell receptor beta chain emerged from a study of CD8+ T cells in alopecia areata. In alopecia areata patients, both lesional scalp punch biopsies and peripheral blood were collected. Germline V gene lookup returns CDR1 SGHVS and CDR2 FQNEAQ. The CDR3 covers 15 residues. Trimming cost V 2 bases and J 2 bases; bases outside gene matches: 2. As for this clone: As yet, its antigen is unknown.

General observations from the study: TCRs were shared less clearly across patients than in mice, possibly for HLA-related reasons.

The authors extracted RNA and reverse transcribed it into cDNA as the sequencing template. Using immunoSEQ multiplex PCR, the repertoire was profiled, and TCRdb retains in-frame clones only, with some absent. The sample lists 150,000 or so clones, less than 80% seen once, with over 9.5% in the top ten. This chain connects TRBV7-8 to TRBJ2-3; the match to TRBD2 covers 9 bases. The sequencing used CD8+ T cells sorted from blood, collected at week 0. This clonotype was obtained from a human donor with alopecia areata. CDR3: CASSLLAGSTDTQYF. CDR3 DNA: TGTGCCAGCAGCTTACTAGCGGGGTCCACAGATACGCAGTATTTT.